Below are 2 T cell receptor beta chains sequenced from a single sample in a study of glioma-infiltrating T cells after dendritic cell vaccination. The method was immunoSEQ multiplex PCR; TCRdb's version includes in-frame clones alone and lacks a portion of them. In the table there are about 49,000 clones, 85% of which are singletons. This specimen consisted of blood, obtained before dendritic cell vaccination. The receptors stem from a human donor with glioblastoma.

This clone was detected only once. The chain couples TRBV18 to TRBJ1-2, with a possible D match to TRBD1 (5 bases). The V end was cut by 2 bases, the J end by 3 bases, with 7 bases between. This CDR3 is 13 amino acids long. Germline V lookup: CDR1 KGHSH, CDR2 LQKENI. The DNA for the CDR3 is TGTGCCAGCTCACCAGACAGCTACTATGGCTACACCTTC. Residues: CASSPDSYYGYTF.

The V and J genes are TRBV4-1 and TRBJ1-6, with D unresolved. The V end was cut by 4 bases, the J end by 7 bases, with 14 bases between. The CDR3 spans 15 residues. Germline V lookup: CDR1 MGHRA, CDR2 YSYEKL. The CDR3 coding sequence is TGCGCCAGCAGCCCACTCAACGGCGGGAATTCACCCCTCCACTTT. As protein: CASSPLNGGNSPLHF.